Each of the 3 T cell receptor beta chains below was sequenced from the same sample in a study of cytomegalovirus exposure and HLA in healthy donors. The PCR made use of 60 Vbeta and 13 Jbeta primers. Measured with immunoSEQ multiplex PCR; TCRdb has only the in-frame clones, and not every one. Counted here are 150,000 to 200,000 clones, about an eighth occurring once; the ten biggest clones make up under 10%. The sequencing input was PBMCs. These receptors all come from a man aged 45 to 65 in good health and CMV-seropositive.

CDR3: CASSYSGRAHSPLHF. The CDR3 DNA follows: TGTGCCAGCAGTTACTCAGGCAGGGCCCACTCACCCCTCCACTTT. The V and J genes are TRBV6-5 and TRBJ1-6; tentatively, D is TRBD1 (5 bases). The CDR3 loop spans 15 amino acids. V lost 0 bases, J lost 10 bases, and 13 bases lay in between. Germline V lookup: CDR1 MNHEY, CDR2 SVGAGI.

This rearrangement joins TRBV7-6 to TRBJ2-7; 9 nucleotides align to TRBD1. In germline, CDR1 is SGHVS, CDR2 FNYEAQ. The CDR3 is 14 amino acids. The V and J ends lost 5 bases and 5 bases, in that order; junction bases with no gene match: 7. CDR3 loop: CASSQTGGRHEQYF. Here the CDR3 DNA reads TGTGCCAGCAGCCAGACAGGGGGGAGGCACGAGCAGTACTTC.

This clone was recorded only once. CDR3 DNA sequence: TGCGCCAGCAGCCAGAACCCGGACAGTACTAAGCAGTTCTTC. Encoded protein: CASSQNPDSTKQFF. The genes are TRBV5-1 and TRBJ2-1; TRBD1 might be the D (6 bases). This CDR3 is 14 amino acids long. Trimming left V 4 bases short and J 11 bases short, with 19 bases between. Germline-derived CDR1 and CDR2 are SGHRS and YFSETQ.